The sample holds a few counts of the clone carrying this T cell receptor (beta chain). Its antigen is not known. The length of the CDR3 is 14 residues. CDR1 and CDR2 from the germline V gene are SGDLS and YYNGEE. The authors ran a second PCR of 7 to 11 cycles using a sample-barcoded 5' primer and a J-beta primer mix. A template-switch adaptor that had 12 random nucleotides put a tag on each cDNA molecule. One entry per CDR3 protein results from TCRdb running MiXCR on the 5' RACE reads. The table shows some 850,000 distinct CDR3 sequences, with approximately 24% occurring only once. This sample is drawn from a study of blood T cells in healthy people across ages. Study results and limitations: The long-lived group displayed more naive CD4+ cells, plus higher diversity, than the aged donors did.

This sample also appeared in a second study, on T cells of mothers and their children. That investigation notes: Reads recorded for TCR beta CDR3 numbered over 9.5 million per mother and roughly 3 million per child.

Sequencing input: blood. The rearrangement joins TRBV9 to TRBJ2-5; TRBD2 matches 7 bases. The DNA end is more similar to TRBJ2-1, so the J call may be wrong. The TCR comes from a boy between 10 and 17 years old in good health. The CDR3: CASSVMGGENEQFF. For the CDR3, the DNA is TGTGCCAGCAGCGTCATGGGAGGGGAGAATGAGCAGTTCTTC.